The clone carrying this T cell receptor (beta chain) was seen only a few times. Its antigen is currently unknown. J lost 0 bases, V lost 3 bases, and 6 bases had no gene match. Germline V gene lookup returns CDR1 DFQATT and CDR2 SNEGSKA (reference sequence). The CDR3 sequence is 15 residues long. The sample belongs to a study of CD8 T cells in ankylosing spondylitis. Study observations and caveats: In the blood and synovial fluid of reactive arthritis, some motif variants had been previously reported. For ankylosing spondylitis blood, a TCR beta motif of seven to nine highly homologous variants appeared characteristic. Peripheral blood samples showed relatively rare disease-linked clones, and these clones were CD8+. In ankylosing spondylitis patients, matched synovial fluid reportedly showed significant enrichment of disease-linked clones.

Quantitative 5'-RACE with molecular barcodes generated TCR beta libraries. One entry per CDR3 protein results from TCRdb running MiXCR on the 5' RACE reads. The data show more than 500,000 distinct CDR3 sequences, over 4% seen once. Sequencing was performed on blood, either unsorted or a sorted T cell fraction (not recorded which). The sequence was obtained from a male donor with ankylosing spondylitis. The chain uses TRBV20-1 and TRBJ2-5, with TRBD2 identical over 8 bases. The CDR3 DNA follows: TGCAGTGCTAGTCGCGGGGGGACGTACCAAGAGACCCAGTACTTC. Translated, it gives CSASRGGTYQETQYF.